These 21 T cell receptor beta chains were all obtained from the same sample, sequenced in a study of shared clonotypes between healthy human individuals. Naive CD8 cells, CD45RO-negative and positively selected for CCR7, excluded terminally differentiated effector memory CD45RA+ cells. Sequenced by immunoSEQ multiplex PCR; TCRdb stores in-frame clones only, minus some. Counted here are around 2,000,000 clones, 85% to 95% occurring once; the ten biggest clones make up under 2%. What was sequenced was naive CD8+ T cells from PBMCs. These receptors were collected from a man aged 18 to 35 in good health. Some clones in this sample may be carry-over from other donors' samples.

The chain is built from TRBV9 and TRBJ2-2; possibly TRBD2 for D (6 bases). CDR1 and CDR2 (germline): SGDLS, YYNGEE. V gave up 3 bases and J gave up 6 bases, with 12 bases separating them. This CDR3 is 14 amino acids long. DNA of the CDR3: TGTGCCAGCAGCGGACTAGACCGCGCCGGGGAGCTGTTTTTT. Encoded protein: CASSGLDRAGELFF.

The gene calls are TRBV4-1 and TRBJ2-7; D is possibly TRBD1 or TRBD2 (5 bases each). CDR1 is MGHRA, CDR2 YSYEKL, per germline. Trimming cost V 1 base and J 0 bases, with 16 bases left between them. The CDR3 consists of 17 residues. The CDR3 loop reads CASSQGPSGTGSYEQYF. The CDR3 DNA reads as TGCGCCAGCAGCCAAGGCCCATCCGGGACGGGCTCCTACGAGCAGTACTTC.

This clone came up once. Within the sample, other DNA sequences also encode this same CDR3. The CDR3 here is CASSFGGSGNTIYF. The DNA of the CDR3 is TGTGCCAGCAGCTTTGGTGGGTCCGGAAACACCATATATTTT. The chain links TRBV7-9 to TRBJ1-3; no definite D call. The CDR3 has 14 amino acids. Germline V gives CDR1 SEHNR, CDR2 FQNEAQ (reference sequence). V was shortened by 3 bases and J by 4 bases, with 10 bases between the two germline ends.

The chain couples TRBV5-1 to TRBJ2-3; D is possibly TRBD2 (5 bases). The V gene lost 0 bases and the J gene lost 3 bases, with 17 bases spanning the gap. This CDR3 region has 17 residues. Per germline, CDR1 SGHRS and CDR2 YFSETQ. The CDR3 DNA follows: TGCGCCAGCAGCTTGGCCCGAGAGGTAGCGTATACAGATACGCAGTATTTT. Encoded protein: CASSLAREVAYTDTQYF.

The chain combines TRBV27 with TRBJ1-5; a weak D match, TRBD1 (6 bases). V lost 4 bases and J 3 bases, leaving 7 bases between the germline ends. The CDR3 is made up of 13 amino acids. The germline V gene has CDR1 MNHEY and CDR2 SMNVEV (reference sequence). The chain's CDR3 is CASSWDTNQPQHF. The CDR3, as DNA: TGTGCCAGCAGTTGGGACACCAATCAGCCCCAGCATTTT.

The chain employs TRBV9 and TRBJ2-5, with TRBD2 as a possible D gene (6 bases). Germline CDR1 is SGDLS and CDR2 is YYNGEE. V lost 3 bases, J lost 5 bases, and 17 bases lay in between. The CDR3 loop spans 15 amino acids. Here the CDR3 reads CASSEGTVAGETQYF. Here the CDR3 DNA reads TGTGCCAGCAGCGAAGGGACGGTCGCGGGGGAGACCCAGTACTTC.

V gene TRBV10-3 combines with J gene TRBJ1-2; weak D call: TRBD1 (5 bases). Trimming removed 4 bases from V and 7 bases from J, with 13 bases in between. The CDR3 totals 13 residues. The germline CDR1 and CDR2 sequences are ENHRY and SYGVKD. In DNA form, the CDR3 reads TGTGCCATCAGTGTAGGGGTTAATAGTGGCTACACCTTC. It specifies CAISVGVNSGYTF.

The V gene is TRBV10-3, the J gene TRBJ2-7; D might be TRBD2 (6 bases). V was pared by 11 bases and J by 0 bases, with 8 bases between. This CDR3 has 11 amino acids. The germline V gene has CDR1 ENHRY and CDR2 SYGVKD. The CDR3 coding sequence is TGTGCCGGGGGGAGCTCCTACGAGCAGTACTTC. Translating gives CAGGSSYEQYF.

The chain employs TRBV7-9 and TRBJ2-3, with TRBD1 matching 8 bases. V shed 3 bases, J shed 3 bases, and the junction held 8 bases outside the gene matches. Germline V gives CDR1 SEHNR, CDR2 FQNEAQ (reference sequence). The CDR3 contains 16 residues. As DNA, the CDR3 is TGTGCCAGCAGCTTCGACAGGGGTTTTTGGACAGATACGCAGTATTTT. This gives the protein CASSFDRGFWTDTQYF.

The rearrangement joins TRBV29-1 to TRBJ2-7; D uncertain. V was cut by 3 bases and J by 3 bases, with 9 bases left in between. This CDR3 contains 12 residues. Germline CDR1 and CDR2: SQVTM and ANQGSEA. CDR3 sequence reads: CSVEGKFYEQYF. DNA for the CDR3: TGCAGCGTTGAGGGGAAGTTCTACGAGCAGTACTTC.

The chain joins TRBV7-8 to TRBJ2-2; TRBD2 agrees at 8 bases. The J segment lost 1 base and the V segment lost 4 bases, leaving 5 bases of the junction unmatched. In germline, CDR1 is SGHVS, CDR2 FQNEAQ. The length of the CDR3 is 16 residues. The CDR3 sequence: CASSSQRERNTGELFF. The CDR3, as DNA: TGTGCCAGCAGCTCACAGCGGGAGAGGAACACCGGGGAGCTGTTTTTT. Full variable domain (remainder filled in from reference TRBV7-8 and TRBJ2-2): GAGVSQSPRYKVAKRGQDVALRCDPISGHVSLFWYQQALGQGPEFLTYFQNEAQLDKSGLPSDRFFAERPEGSVSTLKIQRTQQEDSAVYLCASSSQRERNTGELFFGEGSRLTVL.

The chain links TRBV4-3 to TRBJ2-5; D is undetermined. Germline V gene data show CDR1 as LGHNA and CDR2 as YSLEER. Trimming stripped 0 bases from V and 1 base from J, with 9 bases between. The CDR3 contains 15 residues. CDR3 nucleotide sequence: TGCGCCAGCAGCCAAGAGGGTAGGGTCCAAGAGACCCAGTACTTC. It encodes CASSQEGRVQETQYF.

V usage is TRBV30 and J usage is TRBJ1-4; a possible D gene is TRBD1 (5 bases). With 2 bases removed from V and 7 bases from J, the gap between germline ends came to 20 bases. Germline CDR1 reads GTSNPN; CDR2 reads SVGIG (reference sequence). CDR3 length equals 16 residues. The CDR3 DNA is TGTGCCTGGAGTTCAGCCTGGGGGGTCGTGGGTGAAAAACTGTTTTTT. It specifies CAWSSAWGVVGEKLFF.

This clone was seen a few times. DNA for the CDR3: TGTGCCTGGAGTGCGAGGACATTAGCTTTCTTT. Its translation is CAWSARTLAFF. V is TRBV30 and J is TRBJ1-1, with a tentative D call TRBD1 (5 bases). Trimming cost V 1 base and J 10 bases, with 10 bases left between them. CDR1 and CDR2 (germline): GTSNPN, SVGIG (reference sequence). The CDR3 spans 11 residues.

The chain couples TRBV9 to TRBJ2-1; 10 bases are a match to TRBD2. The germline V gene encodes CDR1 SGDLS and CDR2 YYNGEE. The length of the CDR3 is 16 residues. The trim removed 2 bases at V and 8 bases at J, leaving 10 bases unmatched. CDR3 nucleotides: TGTGCCAGCAGCGTGGGGGTTTGGACTAGCGGCTATGAGCAGTTCTTC. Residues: CASSVGVWTSGYEQFF.

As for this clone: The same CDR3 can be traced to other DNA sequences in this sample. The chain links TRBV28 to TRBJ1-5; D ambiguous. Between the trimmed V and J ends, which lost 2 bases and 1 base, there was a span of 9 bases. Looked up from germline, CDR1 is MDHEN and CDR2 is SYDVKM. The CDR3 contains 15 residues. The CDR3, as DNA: TGTGCCAGCAGTTTACACCCGGGGAGCAATCAGCCCCAGCATTTT. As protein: CASSLHPGSNQPQHF.

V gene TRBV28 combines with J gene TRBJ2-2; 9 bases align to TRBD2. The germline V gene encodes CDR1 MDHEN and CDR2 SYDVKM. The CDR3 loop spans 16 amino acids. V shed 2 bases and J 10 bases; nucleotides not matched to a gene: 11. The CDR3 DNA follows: TGTGCCAGCAGTTTAATAGCGGGAGTCTCCGGCGAGGAGCTGTTTTTT. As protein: CASSLIAGVSGEELFF.

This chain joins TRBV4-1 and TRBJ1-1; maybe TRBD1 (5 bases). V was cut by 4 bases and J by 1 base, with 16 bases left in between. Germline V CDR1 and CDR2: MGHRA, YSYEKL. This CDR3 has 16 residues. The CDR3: CASSLAGDPANTEAFF. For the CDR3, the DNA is TGCGCCAGCAGCCTAGCGGGGGATCCTGCGAACACTGAAGCTTTCTTT.

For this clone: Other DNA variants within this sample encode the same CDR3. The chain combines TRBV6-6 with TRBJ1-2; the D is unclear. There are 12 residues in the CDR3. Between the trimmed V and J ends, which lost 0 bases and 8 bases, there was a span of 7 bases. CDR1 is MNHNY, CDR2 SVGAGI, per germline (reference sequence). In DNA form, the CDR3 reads TGTGCCAGCAGTTACTCGGGTGACGGCTACACCTTC. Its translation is CASSYSGDGYTF.

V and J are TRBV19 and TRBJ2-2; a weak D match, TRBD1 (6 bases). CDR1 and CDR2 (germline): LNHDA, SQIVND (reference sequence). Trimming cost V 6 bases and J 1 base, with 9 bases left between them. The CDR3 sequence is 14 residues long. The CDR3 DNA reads TGTGCCAGTAGATTGACAGGGAACACCGGGGAGCTGTTTTTT. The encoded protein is CASRLTGNTGELFF.

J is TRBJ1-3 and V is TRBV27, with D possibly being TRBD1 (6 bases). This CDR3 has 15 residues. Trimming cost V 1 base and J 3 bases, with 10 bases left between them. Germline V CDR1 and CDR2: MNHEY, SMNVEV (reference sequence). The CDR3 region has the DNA TGTGCCAGCAGTTTATACAGGGCCCATGGAAACACCATATATTTT. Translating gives CASSLYRAHGNTIYF.